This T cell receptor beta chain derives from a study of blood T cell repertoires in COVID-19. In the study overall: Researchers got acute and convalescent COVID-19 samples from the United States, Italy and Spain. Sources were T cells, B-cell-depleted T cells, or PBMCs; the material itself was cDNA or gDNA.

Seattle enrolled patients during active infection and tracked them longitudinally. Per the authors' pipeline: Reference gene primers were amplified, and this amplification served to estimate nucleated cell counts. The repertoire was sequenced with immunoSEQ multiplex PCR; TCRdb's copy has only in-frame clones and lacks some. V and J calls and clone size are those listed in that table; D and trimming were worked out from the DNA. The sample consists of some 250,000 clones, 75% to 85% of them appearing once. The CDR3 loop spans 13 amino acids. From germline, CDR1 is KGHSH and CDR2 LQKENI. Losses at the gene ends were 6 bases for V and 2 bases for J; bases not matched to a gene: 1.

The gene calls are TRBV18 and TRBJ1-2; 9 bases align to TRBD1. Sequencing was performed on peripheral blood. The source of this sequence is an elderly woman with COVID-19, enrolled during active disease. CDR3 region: CASSDRGNYGYTF. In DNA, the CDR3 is TGTGCCAGCTCGGACAGGGGAAACTATGGCTACACCTTC.